Following are 32 T cell receptor beta chains from one sample sequenced in a study of post-analysis software for immune sequencing data. The study's findings and limits: TRBV segments more frequent in patients than in controls numbered roughly 5 and included TRBV5-6, TRBV5-1 and TRBV20-1.

Their recognized antigens are unknown. cDNA libraries of TCR beta carried unique molecular identifiers. TCRdb re-analysed the PCR reads in MiXCR, keeping a single row per CDR3 protein. The data show 600,000 to 750,000 distinct CDR3 sequences, over 45% seen once. The specimen was blood. All receptors come from a girl aged 2 to 10 with multiple sclerosis.

The chain links TRBV15 to TRBJ2-3; perhaps TRBD1 as D (6 bases). The CDR3 length is 16 residues. Germline V lookup: CDR1 LNHNV, CDR2 YYDKDF (reference sequence). Trimming left V 0 bases short and J 5 bases short, with 15 bases between. CDR3 sequence (DNA): TGTGCCACCAGCAGAGATTTAGCAGGGGCGGGAGATACGCAGTATTTT. This gives the protein CATSRDLAGAGDTQYF.

This chain uses TRBV5-1 with TRBJ2-2; D unclear. CDR3 length: 17 amino acids. V was clipped by 0 bases and J by 4 bases, with 16 bases between them. CDR1 is SGHRS and CDR2 is YFSETQ in the germline V gene. The CDR3 DNA reads as TGCGCCAGCAGCTTGGGTTCCCCGCAGCTGACCACCGGGGAGCTGTTTTTT. Amino acid sequence: CASSLGSPQLTTGELFF.

Details on this clonotype: The junction shows a germline mismatch at one end, possibly a read error. The chain carries TRBV29-1 and TRBJ2-7; D is possibly TRBD1 (6 bases). Germline assignment: CDR1 SQVTM and CDR2 ANQGSEA. This CDR3 is built from 10 residues. The CDR3 nucleotides read TGCGGCGTCCAGGGGAGCGAGCAGTACTTC. Its translation is CGVQGSEQYF.

This chain links TRBV6-1 with TRBJ1-2; the match to TRBD1 covers 9 bases. V was clipped by 6 bases and J by 5 bases; unmatched bases: 19. Germline assignment: CDR1 MNHNS and CDR2 SASEGT. CDR3 length equals 18 residues. In DNA form, the CDR3 reads TGTGCCAGCAGCGGCGAGAGAGCCGGGACAGGGCGGCTATATGGCTACACCTTC. Its translation: CASSGERAGTGRLYGYTF.

The chain links TRBV4-2 to TRBJ2-1, with D tentatively TRBD1 (5 bases). CDR1 and CDR2 from the germline V gene are LGHNA and YNFKEQ. Trimming pared 9 bases from V and 0 bases from J, leaving 15 bases between. CDR3 length equals 15 residues. In DNA form, the CDR3 reads TGTGCCAGTTCAGTGACAGCACACTCCTACAATGAGCAGTTCTTC. Translation gives CASSVTAHSYNEQFF.

In the case of this clonotype: Germline is not matched at one junction end, which may reflect a read error. The chain combines TRBV12-3 or TRBV12-4 with TRBJ2-3; 7 nucleotides agree with TRBD2. The CDR3 sequence is 15 residues long. In nucleotides, the CDR3 is TGTGCCAGCAGTTTAGGGGAGGGCCACGCAGATGCGCAGTATTTT. Translated: CASSLGEGHADAQYF.

Of note for this clonotype: Germline is not matched at one junction end, which may reflect a read error. This rearrangement joins TRBV5-1 to TRBJ2-7, with 8 bases fitting TRBD2. This CDR3 comprises 14 residues. The germline CDR1 and CDR2 sequences are SGHRS and YFSETQ. The CDR3 region is CASSFTSGSYEQYF. In DNA, the CDR3 is TGTGCCAGCAGTTTTACTAGCGGCTCCTACGAGCAGTACTTC.

The V gene is TRBV6-5, the J gene TRBJ2-3; D remains ambiguous. The length of the CDR3 is 13 residues. Germline loops: CDR1 MNHEY, CDR2 SVGAGI. The V end lost 0 bases, the J end lost 7 bases, and 8 bases lay between the germline ends. The CDR3 spells CASSYSVENTQYF. The CDR3 bases are TGTGCCAGCAGTTACTCGGTGGAGAATACGCAGTATTTT.

The rearrangement uses TRBV7-9 and TRBJ2-1; 13 nucleotides match TRBD2. The CDR3 loop spans 16 amino acids. Germline V gene lookup returns CDR1 SEHNR and CDR2 FQNEAQ (reference sequence). J was trimmed by 4 bases and V by 5 bases; bases with no gene match: 5. CDR3 sequence reads: CASSPTSGRGYNEQFF. The CDR3 nucleotides are TGTGCCAGCAGCCCTACTAGCGGGAGGGGATACAATGAGCAGTTCTTC.

This clonotype has a handful of counts. The rearrangement uses TRBV20-1 and TRBJ2-7; the D is unclear. The CDR3 sequence is 12 residues long. The ends were cut back, 3 bases at V and 4 bases at J, with 10 bases in the middle. Germline V gives CDR1 DFQATT, CDR2 SNEGSKA (reference sequence). CDR3 nucleotides: TGCAGTGCTAGGGACCTTTATTACGAGCAGTACTTC. Its translation: CSARDLYYEQYF.

The V gene is TRBV27, the J gene TRBJ2-5; 9 bases align to TRBD1. The J call is in doubt because the DNA end fits TRBJ2-7 better. CDR1 is MNHEY and CDR2 is SMNVEV in the germline V gene (reference sequence). This CDR3 spans 15 amino acids. CDR3 protein: CASSLSDRGMDEQYF. CDR3 coding DNA: TGTGCCAGCAGTTTATCGGACAGGGGTATGGACGAGCAGTACTTC.

The CDR3 region has the DNA TGTGCCAGCAGCTTGGGAGGGGCAGCGGGGCCCTACGAGCAGTACTTC. Its translation is CASSLGGAAGPYEQYF. This rearrangement joins TRBV5-4 to TRBJ2-7; 7 nucleotides line up with TRBD2. CDR1 SGHNT and CDR2 YYREEE come from the germline V gene (reference sequence). V dropped 0 bases and J dropped 2; count of bases not matched to a gene: 8. CDR3 length equals 16 residues.

This clonotype was seen more than once but under ten times. This chain connects TRBV12-3 or TRBV12-4 to TRBJ2-7, with unresolved D. The CDR3 has 13 amino acids. V lost 0 bases to trimming and J lost 2 bases, with 5 bases between them. DNA of the CDR3: TGTGCCAGCAGTTTAGCGCTAACCTACGAGCAGTACTTC. Its protein product is CASSLALTYEQYF.

Concerning this clonotype: The germline gene is not matched at one end of the junction; a read error may be the cause. The gene calls are TRBV6-2 or TRBV6-3 and TRBJ2-1, with D uncertain. This CDR3 region has 15 residues. CDR1 MNHEY and CDR2 SVGEGT come from the germline V gene. CDR3 coding DNA: TGTGCCAGCAGTTATCCCCCGGTGGGCTACAATGGGCAGTTCTTC. Translated: CASSYPPVGYNGQFF.

The chain carries TRBV11-2 and TRBJ2-1; D may be TRBD1 (6 bases). Trimming cost V 5 bases and J 3 bases, with 14 bases left between them. This CDR3 is built from 15 residues. The germline gives CDR1 SGHAT, CDR2 FQNNGV. The CDR3 here is CASSPLPQGYNEQFF. The CDR3, as DNA: TGTGCCAGCAGCCCTCTTCCACAGGGCTACAATGAGCAGTTCTTC. Full variable domain (rest looked up from reference TRBV11-2 and TRBJ2-1): EAGVAQSPRYKIIEKRQSVAFWCNPISGHATLYWYQQILGQGPKLLIQFQNNGVVDDSQLPKDRFSAERLKGVDSTLKIQPAKLEDSAVYLCASSPLPQGYNEQFFGPGTRLTVL.

This chain links TRBV2 with TRBJ2-1, with 9 bases aligning to TRBD1. V lost 6 bases, J lost 2 bases, and 5 bases stayed unmatched. Germline V lookup: CDR1 SNHLY, CDR2 FYNNEI. The CDR3 runs to 15 residues. The CDR3: CASRSGQGPYNEQFF. CDR3 in DNA: TGTGCCAGCAGGTCGGGACAGGGTCCCTACAATGAGCAGTTCTTC.

Details on this clonotype: The CDR3 does not end in the conserved phenylalanine or tryptophan, so this is likely a read error. The chain is built from TRBV12-3 or TRBV12-4 and TRBJ2-5; 9 bases align to TRBD2. The V and J ends lost 6 bases and 3 bases, in that order; junction bases with no gene match: 2. The CDR3 sequence is 13 residues long. The CDR3 bases are TGTGCCAGCAGGGTAGCGGGGGAAGAGACCCAGTACGTC. It specifies CASRVAGEETQYV.

This clonotype was counted once. This rearrangement joins TRBV9 to TRBJ2-3; TRBD2 matches 13 bases. V gave up 0 bases and J gave up 0 bases; unmatched junction bases: 13. The CDR3 length is 21 residues. Per the germline V gene, CDR1 is SGDLS and CDR2 is YYNGEE. CDR3 amino acids: CASSVAQRTSGRVGSTDTQYF. In DNA, the CDR3 is TGTGCCAGCAGCGTAGCTCAACGGACTAGCGGGAGAGTGGGGAGCACAGATACGCAGTATTTT.

The chain links TRBV2 to TRBJ2-5; D might be TRBD2 (6 bases). The CDR3 is 17 residues long. Germline V gene lookup returns CDR1 SNHLY and CDR2 FYNNEI. V was shortened by 4 bases and J by 4 bases, with 22 bases between the two germline ends. CDR3 DNA: TGTGCCAGCAGTGCGCTCCCGGGTCTCGTGGGGGGAGAGACCCAGTACTTC. It codes for CASSALPGLVGGETQYF.

This clonotype has just a few counts. The chain uses TRBV20-1 and TRBJ2-3; TRBD2 aligns across 9 bases. The trim removed 3 bases at V and 2 bases at J, leaving 3 bases unmatched. Germline V lookup: CDR1 DFQATT, CDR2 SNEGSKA (reference sequence). The CDR3 has 14 amino acids. CDR3 coding DNA: TGCAGTGCTAGGCGGGGGGGCAACACAGATACGCAGTATTTT. Protein: CSARRGGNTDTQYF.

In nucleotides, the CDR3 is TGCGCCAGCAGCGGAAGCATTCAGTACTTC. Protein: CASSGSIQYF. The chain couples TRBV4-1 to TRBJ2-4; D gene uncertain. This CDR3 has 10 amino acids. Trimming took off 5 bases at V and 9 bases at J, with 5 bases between the two ends. Per germline, CDR1 MGHRA and CDR2 YSYEKL.

The chain has TRBV10-3 and TRBJ2-3; TRBD2 matches at 10 bases. Per the germline V gene, CDR1 is ENHRY and CDR2 is SYGVKD. The CDR3 is 15 amino acids. V trimming: 4 bases; J trimming: 6 bases; junction bases outside the gene matches: 7. The DNA for the CDR3 is TGTGCCATCAGTGGGAGCGGGGGGGTCACGGATACGCAGTATTTT. Translating it yields CAISGSGGVTDTQYF.

This chain links TRBV29-1 with TRBJ2-4; D tentatively reads TRBD1 or TRBD2 (5 bases each). The J call may be faulty, since TRBJ2-7 better matches the DNA end. Germline CDR1 reads SQVTM; CDR2 reads ANQGSEA. The CDR3 contains 14 residues. The CDR3 nucleotides are TGCAGCGTTGGAGGGGCAGGCGAGACCTACGAGCAGTACTTC. It codes for CSVGGAGETYEQYF.

The CDR3 reads CAISEPIAGGHRRLYNEQFF. CDR3 in DNA: TGTGCCATCAGTGAGCCAATAGCGGGGGGGCATCGCCGACTCTACAATGAGCAGTTCTTC. The chain uses TRBV10-3 and TRBJ2-1; 11 positions agree with TRBD2. Germline V gene lookup returns CDR1 ENHRY and CDR2 SYGVKD. With V trimmed by 2 bases and J by 3 bases, 15 bases remained unmatched. The CDR3 length is 20 residues.

The chain employs TRBV7-9 and TRBJ1-1, with 8 positions matching TRBD1. Germline CDR1 reads SEHNR; CDR2 reads FQNEAQ (reference sequence). Trimming at V came to 5 bases and at J to 5 bases, leaving 7 bases not matched to a gene. The CDR3 runs 14 residues. The CDR3 DNA sequence: TGTGCCAGCAGCCCAACAGGGGGTGAGACTGAAGCTTTCTTT. Protein product: CASSPTGGETEAFF.

V gene TRBV4-3 combines with J gene TRBJ1-2; D is perhaps TRBD1 (6 bases). Germline CDR1 LGHNA, CDR2 YSLEER. V gave up 1 base and J gave up 1 base, with 22 bases separating them. The CDR3 consists of 19 residues. CDR3 amino acids: CASSQAKGSGHLSNYGYTF. DNA of the CDR3: TGCGCCAGCAGCCAAGCAAAGGGGTCGGGACACCTGAGTAACTATGGCTACACCTTC.

This clonotype occurred many times. The J gene is TRBJ2-6, the V gene TRBV6-2 or TRBV6-3; D call uncertain. There are 14 residues in the CDR3. CDR1 is MNHEY and CDR2 is SVGEGT in the germline V gene. Trimming shortened V by 2 bases and J by 0 bases, and 2 bases separated the two germline ends. The CDR3 coding sequence is TGTGCCAGCAGTTACAACTCTGGGGCCAACGTCCTGACTTTC. Residues: CASSYNSGANVLTF.

The chain has TRBV20-1 and TRBJ2-4; 10 bases line up with TRBD2. The J call is uncertain, as TRBJ2-7 better fits the DNA end. This CDR3 contains 14 residues. The V gene's germline CDR1 is DFQATT and CDR2 SNEGSKA (reference sequence). The DNA of the CDR3 is TGCAGTGCTAGGTCCGGGACTAGCGTTTACGAGCAGTACTTC. It yields the protein CSARSGTSVYEQYF.

In its sample, this clonotype was seen a few times. The CDR3, as DNA: TGCAGCGTCGGACTAGCGAGAGCCTACGAGCAGTACTTC. Translation gives CSVGLARAYEQYF. The chain has TRBV29-1 and TRBJ2-7; 9 nucleotides align to TRBD2. Germline assignment: CDR1 SQVTM and CDR2 ANQGSEA. The junction had 5 bases not matched to a gene; V was cut back by 6 bases and J by 2 bases. This CDR3 is 13 amino acids long.

The rearrangement uses TRBV6-4 and TRBJ1-6; a possible D gene is TRBD1 (6 bases). CDR1 is MRHNA, CDR2 SNTAGT, per germline. V shed 4 bases and J shed 7 bases, with 8 bases lying between them. The length of the CDR3 is 13 residues. CDR3 sequence (DNA): TGTGCCAGCAGTGTAACAGGGAATTCACCCCTCCACTTT. Encoded protein: CASSVTGNSPLHF.

The V gene is TRBV11-3, the J gene TRBJ2-7; 11 bases are a match to TRBD2. CDR1 SGHNT and CDR2 YENEEA come from the germline V gene. Germline trimming cut 3 bases from V and 2 bases from J; bases unmatched to any gene: 6. The CDR3 is 16 amino acids. CDR3 DNA: TGTGCCAGCAGCTTCTCCGGGACTAGCGGAGCCTACGAGCAGTACTTC. Amino acids: CASSFSGTSGAYEQYF.

The chain employs TRBV7-8 and TRBJ2-3; tentative D call: TRBD2 (6 bases). CDR3 size: 16 residues. V lost 7 bases and J 6 bases, leaving 23 bases between the germline ends. Per the germline V gene, CDR1 is SGHVS and CDR2 is FQNEAQ. Here the CDR3 reads CASIIRPGLQKDTQYF. DNA for the CDR3: TGTGCCAGCATCATACGTCCGGGACTCCAGAAGGATACGCAGTATTTT.